The entry below describes one T cell receptor (beta chain). This entry comes from a study of cytomegalovirus exposure and HLA in healthy donors. Primers: 60 Vbeta forward and 13 Jbeta reverse. Measured with immunoSEQ multiplex PCR; TCRdb has only the in-frame clones, and not every one. The sample's table shows approximately 170,000 clones. J lost 2 bases, V lost 3 bases, and 13 bases had no gene match. Germline values: CDR1 SEHNR, CDR2 FQNEAQ (reference sequence). The CDR3 length is 17 residues. The sequencing sample was made of PBMCs. The receptor comes from a woman younger than 35 in good health and CMV-seropositive. The chain couples TRBV7-9 to TRBJ2-7; 7 bases match TRBD1. As DNA, the CDR3 is TGTGCCAGCAGCTTGTACATGGGACAGACTCGAACCTACGAGCAGTACTTC. Translation gives CASSLYMGQTRTYEQYF.